Listed here are 4 T cell receptor beta chains from one sample, sequenced in a study of blood T cells in healthy people across ages. Using a J-beta primer mix together with a sample-barcoded 5' primer, a second PCR was run for about 6 to 11 cycles. TCRdb reprocessed the 5' RACE reads via MiXCR and lists one record per CDR3 protein. The sample contains about 1.8 million distinct CDR3 sequences, roughly 50% of which appear only once. What was sequenced was blood. The source is a woman in her forties in good health.

The V gene is TRBV7-2, the J gene TRBJ2-2; perhaps TRBD1 as D (7 bases). Looked up from germline, CDR1 is SGHTA and CDR2 is FQGNSA. The CDR3 extends over 15 amino acids. Trimming left V 5 bases short and J 5 bases short, with 15 bases between. The CDR3 region has the DNA TGTGCCAGCAGCACCTTCTCAGGGGGGACCGGGGAGCTGTTTTTT. Translation: CASSTFSGGTGELFF. Full variable domain (rest looked up from reference TRBV7-2 and TRBJ2-2): GAGVSQSPSNKVTEKGKDVELRCDPISGHTALYWYRQSLGQGLEFLIYFQGNSAPDKSGLPSDRFSAERTGGSVSTLTIQRTQQEDSAVYLCASSTFSGGTGELFFGEGSRLTVL.

This chain links TRBV27 with TRBJ2-5; no clear D gene. This CDR3 comprises 17 residues. The germline V gene encodes CDR1 MNHEY and CDR2 SMNVEV (reference sequence). V was shortened by 6 bases and J by 4 bases, with 24 bases between the two germline ends. The CDR3 sequence: CASSSNPRRVGPETQYF. The CDR3 DNA reads TGTGCCAGCAGCTCAAACCCCAGACGCGTTGGTCCAGAGACCCAGTACTTC.

The chain joins TRBV11-1 to TRBJ2-3, with 8 bases that match TRBD1. From germline, CDR1 is SGHAT and CDR2 FQDESV (reference sequence). This CDR3 region has 15 residues. Trimming at V came to 5 bases and at J to 2 bases, leaving 6 bases not matched to a gene. CDR3 residues: CASSRWTGPTDTQYF. The CDR3 DNA reads TGTGCCAGCAGCAGATGGACAGGGCCCACAGATACGCAGTATTTT. Full variable domain (remainder filled in from reference TRBV11-1 and TRBJ2-3): EAEVAQSPRYKITEKSQAVAFWCDPISGHATLYWYRQILGQGPELLVQFQDESVVDDSQLPKDRFSAERLKGVDSTLKIQPAELGDSAMYLCASSRWTGPTDTQYFGPGTRLTVL.

As to this clonotype: One junction end does not reproduce the germline sequence, and a read error may be involved. The V call is TRBV7-2, the J call TRBJ1-2, with TRBD1 matching over 9 bases. CDR3 length: 16 amino acids. Germline lookup yields CDR1 SGHTA and CDR2 FQGNSA. The CDR3 loop reads CASSLGGTGPSYGYTF. The DNA of the CDR3 is TGTGCCAGCAGCTTAGGGGGGACAGGGCCTAGCTATGGCTATACCTTC.